This TCR beta chain derives from a study of shared clonotypes between healthy human individuals. Authors' methods: From ImmunoSEQ came sequences covering only the junction and carrying no quality scores, so filtering differed. Using immunoSEQ multiplex PCR, the repertoire was profiled, and TCRdb retains in-frame clones only, with some absent. V and J calls and clone size are as listed in that table; D and trimming were resolved from the DNA. The sample has 1.5 million to 2.5 million clones; just under 95% are singletons. Terminally differentiated effector memory CD45RA+ cells were left out of the naive CD8 fraction, which was CD45RO-negative and positively selected for CCR7. This CDR3 comprises 16 residues. The ends lost 1 base at V and 2 bases at J; junction bases unmatched: 6. Germline values: CDR1 SGHAT, CDR2 FQNNGV.

Sequencing input: naive CD8+ T cells sorted from blood. The source is a man younger than 35 in good health. The chain uses TRBV11-2 and TRBJ2-3; 7 nucleotides agree with TRBD2. CDR3 bases: TGTGCCAGCAGCTTAGGTCCTAGCGGCTCCACAGATACGCAGTATTTT. This gives the protein CASSLGPSGSTDTQYF.